The T cell receptor beta chain under discussion was sequenced for a study of shared clonotypes between healthy human individuals (dated by TCRdb to 2018 to 2020). Turning to the overall study: The cohort included three men and a couple of women between 18 and 49 years of age. To estimate repertoire size and how much clonotypes are shared between individuals, the study performed deep sequencing of blood TCR repertoires from 4 to 6 healthy adults. Per donor, three plates each were used for CD4 naive and CD4 memory, two for CD8 naive, and one for CD8 memory. Different laboratories and diverse techniques were used to prepare libraries and sequence TCR repertoires, to increase sequencing depth and limit assay-specific biases. Between about 0.94 and 8.9 billion PBMCs per donor were obtained by leukapheresis. General findings and caveats noted by the study authors: Incomplete sequencing was indicated by rarefaction of sorted-subset datasets, despite the large sequencing depth. Higher generation probabilities were observed for clonotypes shared by all four sorted-subset donors than for non-shared clonotypes. Naive subsets generally had larger estimated clonotype richness than memory subsets. The genetic and exposure-history diversity represented was limited by the small number of donors. Approximately 5% of naive CD4, 3.5% of naive CD8, 2.3% of memory CD4, and 0.4% of memory CD8 clonotypes were shared across a few donors. Sampling was restricted to blood, and TCR repertoires in tissues likely differ from the TCR repertoires found in blood. Pairwise subsampling indicated that sequencing depth was expected to affect the degree of clonotype sharing among donors.

In its sample, this clone was seen once. Which antigen it targets is not known. There are no base qualities to consult, and no much larger clone falls within one base. Using the deep immunoSEQ assay, TCR CDR3 regions were amplified from genomic DNA by multiplex PCR. Extracted genomic DNA from each cell subset was spread evenly across all wells of several immunoSEQ 96-well plates, with each plate serving as a replicate. For sorted subsets, each replicate PCR was loaded with 150 to 250 ng genomic DNA, equivalent to about 33,000 T cell genomes. Purified libraries were measured with a Qubit 3.0 fluorometer, size-checked on a Bioanalyzer 2100, and measured again with the KAPA Library Quantification kit. Each immunoSEQ 96-well plate was sequenced on its own single-read 150-cycle Illumina NextSeq 550 flow cell. The study's own analysis went as follows. Because the immunoSEQ output held only junctional sequences and lacked quality scores, the filtering could not match the filtering applied to full-length reads. To assign V/J genes and CDR3, sequences were annotated using PyIR, a Python wrapper for IgBLAST v1.9, with IMGT germline references. Reads were removed for weak V/J assignments (E-value above 1e-6), missing CDR3, stop codons, out-of-frame junctions, or ambiguous translated residues. V3J clonotypes were defined as sequences sharing the same inferred V gene, J gene, and CDR3 amino acid sequence. Percentage overlap between repertoires was computed as shared unique clonotypes divided by the size of the smaller repertoire. Richness of each repertoire was evaluated using RTK rarefaction, the Chao1 estimator, and Recon v2.1 estimates of unobserved clonotypes. OLGA was used to compute generation probabilities for all TCRbeta clonotypes that the gDNA method yielded from a few donors. TCRdb retrieved this table from immuneACCESS and kept in-frame rearrangements only. Not all clones are present; in checked studies, unresolved V genes account for under half, and no reason is known for the remainder. The D gene and trimming were derived from the DNA, and the V and J assignments and clone size from that table. The sample profile shows roughly 2.5 million clones; approximately 92% of them were found once. The ten largest clonotypes hold under 0.15% of the sample.

CDR3 length: 14 amino acids, cysteine to phenylalanine. The entry retains the CDR3 DNA only, 42 bases that are in frame from base 1. CDR1 and CDR2 are read off the germline V gene as SGHRS and YFSETQ. V drops 0 bases and J drops 3 bases, leaving 10 bases in between. The donors were healthy, HIV-negative adults with no recently reported acute infections or vaccinations. Every donor was a Caucasian adult living in Nashville, Tennessee, USA. CD4+ T cells were enriched by magnetic negative selection; naive cells were then positively selected on CD45RA, and the negative fraction formed the memory subset. After blood collection by leukapheresis, PBMCs were isolated using Ficoll-Histopaque density gradient centrifugation and then cryopreserved in the vapor phase of liquid nitrogen. Analytical flow cytometry was used to check the purity and quantity of every magnetically sorted T cell population. Genomic DNA was isolated from every sorted fraction and measured by UV absorbance on a Nanodrop 2000c.

The sequenced sample consisted of naive CD4+ T cells sorted from blood. According to the study, the label for this sample's cell subset or site signals: CD45RA+ positively selected. The rearranged segments are TRBV5-1 and TRBJ2-7, with the D gene call left open. This TCR came from a man younger than 35 in good health. The CDR3 reads as follows: CASSLERANYEQYF. The nucleotide sequence reads TGCGCCAGCAGCTTGGAAAGGGCAAACTACGAGCAGTACTTC. Here the CDR3 is joined to the reference TRBV5-1 and TRBJ2-7 genes, and the full variable domain is: KAGVTQTPRYLIKTRGQQVTLSCSPISGHRSVSWYQQTPGQGLQFLFEYFSETQRNKGNFPGRFSGRQFSNSRSEMNVSTLELGDSALYLCASSLERANYEQYFGPGTRLTVT.